The 23 T cell receptor beta chains below were found in one sample sequenced in a study of T-cell reconstitution after alpha-beta-depleted transplantation in children. Construction of the TCRbeta library involved unique molecular identifiers. In TCRdb, the PCR reads were re-called with MiXCR into one record per CDR3 protein. The sample carries around 800,000 distinct CDR3 sequences, roughly 16% recorded once. The sequencing here drew on PBMCs, mostly from graft donor cells, taken 360 days after TCRalphabeta/CD19-depleted stem cell transplant. Receptors originate from a male patient aged 10-17 years who had a stem cell transplant for acute lymphoblastic leukemia, so the T cells may come from the graft donor.

The genes are TRBV12-3 or TRBV12-4 and TRBJ1-2; D is perhaps TRBD1 (6 bases). Trimming took 5 bases from V and 2 from J, leaving 12 bases between them. The CDR3 covers 14 residues. CDR3 DNA sequence: TGTGCCAGCAGTCCAGGGGTCCTGAACTATGGCTACACCTTC. It encodes CASSPGVLNYGYTF.

This clonotype was seen a handful of times. The J gene is TRBJ2-7, the V gene TRBV6-6; TRBD1 agrees at 8 bases. In germline, CDR1 is MNHNY, CDR2 SVGAGI (reference sequence). CDR3 length: 13 residues. V gave up 1 base and J gave up 6 bases; unmatched junction bases: 2. The CDR3 DNA reads as TGTGCCAGCAGTTACTGGGACAGGTCCGAGCAGTACTTC. Amino acids: CASSYWDRSEQYF.

This clonotype was observed a handful of times. The chain couples TRBV12-3 or TRBV12-4 to TRBJ1-2; D perhaps matches TRBD1 (6 bases). V was cut by 5 bases and J by 7 bases, with 14 bases left in between. The CDR3 totals 13 residues. CDR3 amino acids: CASSAGARRGYTF. The CDR3 DNA sequence: TGTGCCAGCAGTGCGGGGGCACGTCGTGGCTACACCTTC.

This clonotype was recorded many times. The chain carries TRBV5-1 and TRBJ2-3; D is unresolved. The ends were cut back, 5 bases at V and 0 bases at J, with 7 bases in the middle. The CDR3 sequence is 13 residues long. The germline V gene has CDR1 SGHRS and CDR2 YFSETQ. For the CDR3, the DNA is TGCGCCAGCAGGGCTTCTAGCACAGATACGCAGTATTTT. It translates to CASRASSTDTQYF.

The rearrangement joins TRBV15 to TRBJ2-5; 9 nucleotides align to TRBD1. With 3 bases clipped from V and 3 bases from J, the junction kept 5 bases outside the gene matches. The CDR3 has 15 residues. Germline assignment: CDR1 LNHNV and CDR2 YYDKDF (reference sequence). CDR3: CATSSSRDREETQYF. The CDR3 DNA sequence: TGTGCCACCAGCAGTTCTCGGGACAGGGAAGAGACCCAGTACTTC.

This clonotype was counted ten times or more. As DNA, the CDR3 is TGTGCCAGCAGCCCTTGGGGGACTCAGGGGAGTGAAGCTTTCTTT. Translated, it gives CASSPWGTQGSEAFF. The chain employs TRBV28 and TRBJ1-1, with D maybe TRBD1 (6 bases). The CDR3 consists of 15 residues. The V gene's germline CDR1 is MDHEN and CDR2 SYDVKM. V lost 6 bases, J lost 7 bases, and 21 bases lay in between.

This clonotype was seen a few times. The CDR3 sequence is CASSLGRISGELFF. CDR3 DNA sequence: TGTGCCAGCAGCTTGGGGAGGATTAGCGGGGAGCTGTTTTTT. V and J are TRBV5-6 and TRBJ2-2; tentative D call: TRBD2 (5 bases). The ends were cut back, 0 bases at V and 7 bases at J, with 10 bases in the middle. CDR1 and CDR2 from the germline V gene are SGHDT and YYEEEE. The CDR3 extends over 14 amino acids.

This clonotype came up a few times. The chain links TRBV7-9 to TRBJ2-5, with a tentative D call TRBD1 (6 bases). This CDR3 has 11 amino acids. CDR1 is SEHNR, CDR2 FQNEAQ, per germline (reference sequence). Trimming took 8 bases from V and 5 from J, leaving 9 bases between them. In DNA, the CDR3 is TGTGCCAGCGGGGGCGTTGAGACCCAGTACTTC. It encodes CASGGVETQYF. The complete variable domain, with remaining parts taken from reference TRBV7-9 and TRBJ2-5, reads DTGVSQNPRHKITKRGQNVTFRCDPISEHNRLYWYRQTLGQGPEFLTYFQNEAQLEKSRLLSDRFSAERPKGSFSTLEIQRTEQGDSAMYLCASGGVETQYFGPGTRLLVL.

At least ten counts were recorded for this clonotype. This chain joins TRBV19 and TRBJ2-1; TRBD2 matches at 12 bases. The CDR3 consists of 15 residues. CDR1 LNHDA and CDR2 SQIVND come from the germline V gene (reference sequence). Germline trimming cut 5 bases from V and 7 bases from J; bases unmatched to any gene: 6. CDR3 DNA sequence: TGTGCCAGTAGTCCTTGGACTAGCGGGATGAATGAGCAGTTCTTC. Translation: CASSPWTSGMNEQFF.

The table lists this clonotype with a few counts. The rearrangement links TRBV20-1 to TRBJ2-7; 8 bases map to TRBD2. CDR3 length: 13 residues. Germline-derived CDR1 and CDR2 are DFQATT and SNEGSKA (reference sequence). Trimming removed 0 bases from V and 7 bases from J; junction bases left unmatched: 5. This CDR3 is CSARESGSYEQYF. CDR3 sequence (DNA): TGCAGTGCTAGAGAGAGCGGGAGTTATGAGCAGTACTTC.

The chain is built from TRBV27 and TRBJ2-1; the D gene is possibly TRBD2 (5 bases). This CDR3 has 14 residues. Per germline, CDR1 MNHEY and CDR2 SMNVEV (reference sequence). Between the trimmed V and J ends, which lost 5 bases and 11 bases, there was a span of 19 bases. CDR3 DNA sequence: TGTGCCAGCAGTATCCAGGTCCCCGGGGTTAAGCAGTTCTTC. Amino acid sequence: CASSIQVPGVKQFF.

The chain has TRBV5-1 and TRBJ2-7, with D perhaps TRBD2 (5 bases). The CDR3 length is 14 residues. Germline-derived CDR1 and CDR2 are SGHRS and YFSETQ. V lost 4 bases to trimming and J lost 6 bases, with 17 bases between them. CDR3 DNA: TGCGCCAGCAGCCCACACGGCCAAGGGAGCGAGCAGTACTTC. This codes for CASSPHGQGSEQYF.

V is TRBV5-1 and J is TRBJ1-2; D is unresolved. The CDR3 has 12 amino acids. V was trimmed by 4 bases and J by 7 bases, leaving 11 bases between them. The germline V gene has CDR1 SGHRS and CDR2 YFSETQ. Here the CDR3 reads CASSPGRRGYTF. In DNA form, the CDR3 reads TGCGCCAGCAGCCCGGGTCGGCGTGGCTACACCTTC.

The chain couples TRBV13 to TRBJ2-7; a weak D match, TRBD1 (5 bases). The CDR3 spans 16 residues. Germline lookup yields CDR1 PRHDT and CDR2 FYEKMQ (reference sequence). The germline V and J ends were trimmed by 4 bases and 0 bases, with 16 bases remaining between them. For the CDR3, the DNA is TGTGCCAGCAGCTCACCGAGACAGTCAAGCTCCTACGAGCAGTACTTC. Translation gives CASSSPRQSSSYEQYF.

V usage is TRBV12-3 or TRBV12-4 and J usage is TRBJ1-4, with a possible D match to TRBD1 (6 bases). This CDR3 is 16 amino acids long. Deletions cut 4 bases from V and 2 bases from J, with 14 bases between. The CDR3 DNA reads as TGTGCCAGCAGTTCGGCAGGGGTCCGGACTAATGAAAAACTGTTTTTT. Its translation: CASSSAGVRTNEKLFF.

This clonotype was seen a handful of times. This CDR3 is CAISESIRDLSYEQYF. The CDR3, as DNA: TGTGCCATCAGTGAGTCAATCAGGGACCTCTCCTACGAGCAGTACTTC. This chain connects TRBV10-3 to TRBJ2-7; D is perhaps TRBD1 or TRBD2 (5 bases each). This CDR3 contains 16 residues. From germline, CDR1 is ENHRY and CDR2 SYGVKD. Trimming took 0 bases from V and 0 from J, leaving 12 bases between them.

This clonotype was picked up a small number of times. The V gene is TRBV5-1, the J gene TRBJ2-2, with D perhaps matching TRBD1 or TRBD2 (5 bases each). This CDR3 spans 18 amino acids. Germline loops: CDR1 SGHRS, CDR2 YFSETQ. Deletions cut 6 bases from V and 0 bases from J, with 21 bases between. The CDR3: CASTSGGPIPSNTGELFF. As DNA, the CDR3 is TGCGCCAGCACCTCTGGGGGACCTATACCTTCGAACACCGGGGAGCTGTTTTTT.

In its sample, this clonotype was seen a few times. The chain joins TRBV12-3 or TRBV12-4 to TRBJ1-4; weak D call: TRBD1 (5 bases). The CDR3 runs 13 residues. V lost 5 bases and J lost 8, with 12 bases in between. The CDR3 here is CASSGRDVEKLFF. As DNA, the CDR3 is TGTGCCAGCAGTGGCCGGGACGTCGAAAAACTGTTTTTT.

This clonotype was seen repeatedly, ten times or more. This chain uses TRBV20-1 with TRBJ2-1, with a weak D call TRBD2 (7 bases). There are 15 residues in the CDR3. Trimming removed 2 bases at V and 9 bases at J, with 20 bases between. The germline V gene has CDR1 DFQATT and CDR2 SNEGSKA (reference sequence). The CDR3 here is CSARPGLEGGSEQFF. The DNA for the CDR3 is TGCAGTGCTAGACCCGGACTAGAGGGGGGCAGTGAGCAGTTCTTC.

The chain links TRBV4-1 to TRBJ1-2; D is unclear. The CDR3 is 13 amino acids. Trimming removed 5 bases at V and 6 bases at J, with 13 bases between. In germline, CDR1 is MGHRA, CDR2 YSYEKL. The DNA for the CDR3 is TGCGCCAGCAGCTACTATCGGCGGGATGGCTACACCTTC. Amino acids: CASSYYRRDGYTF.

Ten or more counts support this clonotype. V and J are TRBV6-2 or TRBV6-3 and TRBJ2-1; D tentatively reads TRBD1 or TRBD2 (6 bases each). V was pared by 0 bases and J by 3 bases, with 9 bases between. Germline values: CDR1 MNHEY, CDR2 SVGEGT. The CDR3 extends over 15 amino acids. The CDR3 DNA reads TGTGCCAGCAGTTACTCGCGGGACAACTACAATGAGCAGTTCTTC. Translating gives CASSYSRDNYNEQFF.

This chain connects TRBV3-1 to TRBJ2-1, with 9 bases matching TRBD2. V shed 0 bases and J 4 bases; nucleotides not matched to a gene: 13. This CDR3 comprises 19 residues. CDR1 LGHDT and CDR2 YNNKEL come from the germline V gene (reference sequence). The CDR3 loop is CASSQDGLAGLYRYNEQFF. DNA of the CDR3: TGTGCCAGCAGCCAAGATGGGCTAGCGGGGCTCTACCGTTACAATGAGCAGTTCTTC.

This clonotype was seen a few times. The rearrangement uses TRBV25-1 and TRBJ2-1; 10 nucleotides agree with TRBD2. Trimming at V came to 4 bases and at J to 7 bases, leaving 7 bases not matched to a gene. The CDR3 has 15 amino acids. The germline CDR1 and CDR2 sequences are MGHDK and SYGVNS. This chain's CDR3 is CASSALAGVLNEQFF. The CDR3 nucleotides read TGTGCCAGCAGTGCTCTAGCGGGAGTACTGAATGAGCAGTTCTTC.